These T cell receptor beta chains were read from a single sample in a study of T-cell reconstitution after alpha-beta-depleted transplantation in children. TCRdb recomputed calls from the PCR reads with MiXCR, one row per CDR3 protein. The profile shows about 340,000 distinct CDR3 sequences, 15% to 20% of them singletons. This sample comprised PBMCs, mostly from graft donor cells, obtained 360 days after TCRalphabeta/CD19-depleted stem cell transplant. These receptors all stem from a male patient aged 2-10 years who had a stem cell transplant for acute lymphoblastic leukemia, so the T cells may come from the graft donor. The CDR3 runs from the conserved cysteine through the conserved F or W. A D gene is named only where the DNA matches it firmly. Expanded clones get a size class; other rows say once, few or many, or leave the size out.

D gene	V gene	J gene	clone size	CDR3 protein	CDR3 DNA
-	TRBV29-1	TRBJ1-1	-	CSVEDGVRVGSGVNTEAFF	TGCAGCGTTGAAGATGGGGTCAGGGTGGGGAGTGGTGTGAACACTGAAGCTTTCTTT
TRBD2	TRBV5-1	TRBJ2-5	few	CASSLVGTRDQETQYF	TGCGCCAGCAGCTTGGTGGGGACTAGGGACCAAGAGACCCAGTACTTC
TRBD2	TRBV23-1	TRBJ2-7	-	CASSQSGVWTSDSYEQYF	TGCGCCAGCAGTCAATCAGGGGTATGGACTAGCGACTCCTACGAGCAGTACTTC
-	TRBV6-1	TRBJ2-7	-	CAGQTGTYEQYF	TGTGCCGGACAAACAGGGACCTACGAGCAGTACTTC
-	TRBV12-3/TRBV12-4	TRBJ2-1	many	CASSFSPTPEGQFF	TGTGCCAGCAGTTTTTCGCCCACTCCTGAGGGGCAGTTCTTC
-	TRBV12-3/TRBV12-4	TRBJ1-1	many	CASSVQMNTEAFF	TGTGCCAGCAGTGTCCAGATGAACACTGAAGCTTTCTTT
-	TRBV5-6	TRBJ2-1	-	CASSSLPRRRNEQFF	TGTGCCAGCAGCTCATTGCCCCGACGGCGGAATGAGCAGTTCTTC
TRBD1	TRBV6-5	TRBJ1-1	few	CASSYSRTGWKMNTEAFF	TGTGCCAGCAGTTACTCGCGGACAGGGTGGAAGATGAACACTGAAGCTTTCTTT
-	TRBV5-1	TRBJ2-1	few	CASSLVQVAYNEQFF	TGCGCCAGCAGCTTGGTCCAGGTAGCCTACAATGAGCAGTTCTTC
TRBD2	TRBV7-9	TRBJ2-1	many	CASSLTRVGLNEQFF	TGTGCCAGCAGCTTGACGCGGGTGGGACTAAATGAGCAGTTCTTC
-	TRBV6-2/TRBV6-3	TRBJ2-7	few	CASSSFRASSYEQYF	TGTGCCAGCAGTTCGTTCAGGGCCTCCTCCTACGAGCAGTACTTC
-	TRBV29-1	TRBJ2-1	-	CSADPGSGSYNEQFF	TGCAGCGCCGACCCCGGGAGCGGGTCCTACAATGAGCAGTTCTTC
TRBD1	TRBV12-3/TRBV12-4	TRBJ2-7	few	CASSLASVGTGGNYEQYF	TGTGCCAGCAGTTTGGCCTCGGTCGGGACAGGGGGCAACTACGAGCAGTACTTC